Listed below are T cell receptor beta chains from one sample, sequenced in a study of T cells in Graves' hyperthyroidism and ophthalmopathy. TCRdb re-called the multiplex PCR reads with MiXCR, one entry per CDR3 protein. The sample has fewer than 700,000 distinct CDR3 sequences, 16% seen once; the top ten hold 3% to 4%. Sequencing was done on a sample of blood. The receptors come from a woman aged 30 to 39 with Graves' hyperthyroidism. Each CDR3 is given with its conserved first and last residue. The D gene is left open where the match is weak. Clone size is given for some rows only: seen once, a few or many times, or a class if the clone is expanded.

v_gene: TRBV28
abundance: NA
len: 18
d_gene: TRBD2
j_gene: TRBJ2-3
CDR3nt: TGCGCCAGCAGCCAGACCGGGACTAGCGGAGACCTCACAGATACGCAGTATTTT
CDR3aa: CASSQTGTSGDLTDTQYF

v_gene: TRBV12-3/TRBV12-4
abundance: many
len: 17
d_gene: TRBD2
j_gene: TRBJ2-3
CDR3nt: TGTGCCAGCAGTCCCCACACTCTAGCGGGAGATAGGGATACGCAGTATTTT
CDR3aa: CASSPHTLAGDRDTQYF

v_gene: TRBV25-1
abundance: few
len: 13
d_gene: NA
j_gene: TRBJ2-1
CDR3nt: TGTGCCAGCAGAGCCATTAGCGGCAATGAGCAGTTCTTC
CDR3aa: CASRAISGNEQFF

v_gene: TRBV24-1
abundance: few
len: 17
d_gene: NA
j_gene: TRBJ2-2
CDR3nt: TGTGCCACCAGTGGGGGAAGGACAGTAAGGAACACCGGGGAGCTGTTTTTT
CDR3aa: CATSGGRTVRNTGELFF

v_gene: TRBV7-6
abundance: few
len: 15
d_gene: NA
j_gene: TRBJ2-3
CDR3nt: TGTGCCAGCAGCTTAGGGGGGACACACACAGATACGCAGTATTTT
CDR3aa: CASSLGGTHTDTQYF

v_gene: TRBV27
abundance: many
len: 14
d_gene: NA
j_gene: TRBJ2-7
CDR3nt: TGTGCCAGCAGTGGGGGGGACAGAGCCTACGAGCAGTACTTC
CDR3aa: CASSGGDRAYEQYF

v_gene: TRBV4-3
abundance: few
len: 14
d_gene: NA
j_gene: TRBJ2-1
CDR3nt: TGCGCCAGCAGCCAAGATAGGTCAGTGGGTGAGCAGTTCTTC
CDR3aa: CASSQDRSVGEQFF

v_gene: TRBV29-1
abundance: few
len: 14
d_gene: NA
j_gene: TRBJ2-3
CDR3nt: TGCAGCGTTGATAAGGGGGTGGACACAGATACGCAGTATTTT
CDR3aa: CSVDKGVDTDTQYF

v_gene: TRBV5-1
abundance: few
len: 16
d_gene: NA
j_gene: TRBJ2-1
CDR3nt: TGCGCCAGCAGCTTGAGGGGGGCAAGCTCCTACAATGAGCAGTTCTTC
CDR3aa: CASSLRGASSYNEQFF

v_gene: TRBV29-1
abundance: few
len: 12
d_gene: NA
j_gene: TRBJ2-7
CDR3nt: TGCAGCGTCGCGACAGGTGCGGGCGAGCAGTACTTC
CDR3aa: CSVATGAGEQYF

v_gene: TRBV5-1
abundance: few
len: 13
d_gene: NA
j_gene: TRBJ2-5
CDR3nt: TGCGCCAGCAATTACAGGGATGAGAAGACCCAGTACTTC
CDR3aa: CASNYRDEKTQYF